The subject of this entry is one T cell receptor (beta chain). This sample stems from a study of PD-L1 blockade in urothelial cancer. Study-level background: When blood samples were assessed, the median T cell count was 141,255.

Sequenced by immunoSEQ multiplex PCR; TCRdb stores in-frame clones only, minus some. The sample yields 85,000 to 90,000 clones, 85% to 95% seen once. This CDR3 spans 13 amino acids. Germline CDR1 SGHAT, CDR2 FQDESV (reference sequence). V dropped 6 bases and J dropped 2 bases, with 10 bases sitting between them. It was locally advanced or metastatic urothelial carcinoma that patients had. The chain links TRBV11-1 to TRBJ2-5; TRBD2 might be the D (5 bases). The clonotype was recovered from a man in his 60s with urothelial cancer. Specimen: PBMCs, collected around atezolizumab (anti-PD-L1) treatment. The CDR3 DNA is TGTGCCAGCAGTCTCCGGGAACAAGAGACCCAGTACTTC. Translating it yields CASSLREQETQYF.